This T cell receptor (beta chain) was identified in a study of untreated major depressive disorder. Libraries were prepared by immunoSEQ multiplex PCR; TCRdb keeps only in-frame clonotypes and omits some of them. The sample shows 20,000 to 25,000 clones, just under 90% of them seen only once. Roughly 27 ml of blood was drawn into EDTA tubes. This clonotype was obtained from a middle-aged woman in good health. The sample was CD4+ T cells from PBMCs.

DNA for the CDR3: TGTGCCAGCAGCCGTGGCCCGGGACAGGGGGCTGAACGCGATCAGCCCCAGCATTTT. This codes for CASSRGPGQGAERDQPQHF. This rearrangement joins TRBV7-9 to TRBJ1-5, with 12 bases identical to TRBD1. The CDR3 is 19 residues long. Losses at the gene ends were 5 bases for V and 5 bases for J; bases not matched to a gene: 16. Germline V gives CDR1 SEHNR, CDR2 FQNEAQ (reference sequence).